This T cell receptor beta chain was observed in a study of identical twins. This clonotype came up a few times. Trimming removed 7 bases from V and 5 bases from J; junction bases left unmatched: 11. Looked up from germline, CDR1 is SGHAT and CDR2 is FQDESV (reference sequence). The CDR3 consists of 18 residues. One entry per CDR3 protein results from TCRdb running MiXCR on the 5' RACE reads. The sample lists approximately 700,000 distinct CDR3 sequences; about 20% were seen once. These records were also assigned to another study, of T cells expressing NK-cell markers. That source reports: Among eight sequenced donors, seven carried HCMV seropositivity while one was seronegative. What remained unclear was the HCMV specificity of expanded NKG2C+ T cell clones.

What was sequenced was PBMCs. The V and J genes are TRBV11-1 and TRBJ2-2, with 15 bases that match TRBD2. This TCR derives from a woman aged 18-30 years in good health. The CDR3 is CASIYAPGTSGRTGELFF. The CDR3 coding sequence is TGTGCCAGCATCTACGCCCCCGGGACTAGCGGGAGGACCGGGGAGCTGTTTTTT.